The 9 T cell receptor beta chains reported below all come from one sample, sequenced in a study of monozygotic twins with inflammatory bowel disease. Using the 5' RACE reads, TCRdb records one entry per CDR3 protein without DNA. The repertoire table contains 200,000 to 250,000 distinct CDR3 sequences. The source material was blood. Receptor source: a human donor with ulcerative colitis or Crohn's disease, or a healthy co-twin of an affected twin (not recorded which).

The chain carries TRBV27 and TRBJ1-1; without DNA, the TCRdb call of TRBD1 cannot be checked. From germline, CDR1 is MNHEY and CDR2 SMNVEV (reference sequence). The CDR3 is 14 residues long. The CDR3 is CASSLRAENTEAFF.

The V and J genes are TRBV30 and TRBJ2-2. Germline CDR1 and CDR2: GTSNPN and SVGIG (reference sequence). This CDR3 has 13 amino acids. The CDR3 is CAWSLNPRGELFF.

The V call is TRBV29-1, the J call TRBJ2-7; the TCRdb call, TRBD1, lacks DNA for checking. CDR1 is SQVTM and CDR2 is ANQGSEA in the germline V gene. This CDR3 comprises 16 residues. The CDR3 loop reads CSVDNPQGSYTYEQYF.

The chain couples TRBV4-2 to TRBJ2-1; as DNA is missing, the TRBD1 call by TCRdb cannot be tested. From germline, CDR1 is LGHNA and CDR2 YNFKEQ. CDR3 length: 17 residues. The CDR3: CASTMDRSYSAYNEQFF.

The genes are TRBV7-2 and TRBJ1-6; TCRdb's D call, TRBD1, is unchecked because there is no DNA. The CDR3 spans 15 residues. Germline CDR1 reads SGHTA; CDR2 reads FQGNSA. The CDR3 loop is CASSLRGQGDSPLHF.

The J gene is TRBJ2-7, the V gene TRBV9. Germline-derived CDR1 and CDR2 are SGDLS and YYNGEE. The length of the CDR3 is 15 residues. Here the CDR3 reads CASSVGHPGAYEQYF.

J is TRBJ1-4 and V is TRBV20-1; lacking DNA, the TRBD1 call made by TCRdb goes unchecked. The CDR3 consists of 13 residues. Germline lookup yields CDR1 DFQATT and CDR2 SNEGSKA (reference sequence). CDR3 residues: CSASPGPNEKLFF.

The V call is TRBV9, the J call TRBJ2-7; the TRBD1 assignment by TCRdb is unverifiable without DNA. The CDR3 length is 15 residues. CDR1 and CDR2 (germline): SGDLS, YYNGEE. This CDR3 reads CASSLGRDWDYEQYF.

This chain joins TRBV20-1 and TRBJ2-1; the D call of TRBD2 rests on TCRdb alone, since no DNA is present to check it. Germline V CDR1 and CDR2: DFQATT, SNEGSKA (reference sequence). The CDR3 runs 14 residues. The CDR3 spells CSASESSGRTVQFF.